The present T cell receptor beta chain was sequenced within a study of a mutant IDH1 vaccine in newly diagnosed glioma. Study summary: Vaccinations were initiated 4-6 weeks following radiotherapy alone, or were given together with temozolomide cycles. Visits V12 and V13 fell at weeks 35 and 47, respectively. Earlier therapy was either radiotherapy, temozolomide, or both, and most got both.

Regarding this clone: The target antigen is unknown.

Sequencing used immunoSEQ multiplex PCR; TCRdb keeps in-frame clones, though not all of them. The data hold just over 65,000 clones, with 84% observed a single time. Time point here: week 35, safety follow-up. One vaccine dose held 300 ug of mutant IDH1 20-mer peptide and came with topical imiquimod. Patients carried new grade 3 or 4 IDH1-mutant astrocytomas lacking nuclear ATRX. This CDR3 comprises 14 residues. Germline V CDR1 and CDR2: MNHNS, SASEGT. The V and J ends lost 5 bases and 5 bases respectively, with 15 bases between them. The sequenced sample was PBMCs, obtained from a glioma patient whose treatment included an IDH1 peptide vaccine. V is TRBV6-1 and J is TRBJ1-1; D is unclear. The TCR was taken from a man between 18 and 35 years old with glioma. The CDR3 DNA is TGTGCCAGCAGTCTCGCGAGGGCGGGAACTGAAGCTTTCTTT. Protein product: CASSLARAGTEAFF.